This T cell receptor (beta chain) derives from a study of monozygotic twins with inflammatory bowel disease. Study-wide findings and caveats: Reduced clonotype sharing with other individuals was observed in IBD patients relative to healthy twins, especially with disease activity.

The CDR3 sequence is 14 residues long. In germline, CDR1 is SGHTA, CDR2 FQGNSA. In the case of this clonotype: Antigen unknown.

The authors used 3500 ng of total RNA per TCR library. Generation of cDNA took place in eight separate reactions per sample. Both the TCRalpha cDNA and the TCRbeta cDNA were taken through two nested PCRs, lasting approximately 16 and 10 cycles. Following a re-call of the 5' RACE reads, TCRdb has one entry per CDR3 protein and lacks DNA. The sample table sets out about 380,000 distinct CDR3 sequences. The chain links TRBV7-2 to TRBJ2-7. The sequencing input was blood. This receptor was identified in a human donor with ulcerative colitis or Crohn's disease, or a healthy co-twin of an affected twin (not recorded which). CDR3 residues: CASSAQRGSYEQYF.